The present T cell receptor beta chain was sequenced within a study of preoperative IRX-2 immunotherapy in early breast cancer. Sample treatment: preoperative locoregional IRX-2 cytokine immunotherapy. Preoperative locoregional IRX-2 cytokine immunotherapy was tested in the phase Ib source study. Looked up from germline, CDR1 is MDHEN and CDR2 is SYDVKM. The junction had 7 bases not matched to a gene; V was cut back by 5 bases and J by 0 bases. The length of the CDR3 is 16 residues. The method was immunoSEQ multiplex PCR; TCRdb's version includes in-frame clones alone and lacks a portion of them. The table includes around 88,000 clones, about nine tenths detected once. This clone has a single count.

The genes are TRBV28 and TRBJ1-3, with 7 bases that match TRBD1. This sample comprised tumor tissue, obtained after IRX-2 immunotherapy. This receptor was identified in a human donor with breast cancer. CDR3 nucleotides: TGTGCCAGCAGTCTCTTCGGGACAGCCTCTGGAAACACCATATATTTT. Translation: CASSLFGTASGNTIYF.